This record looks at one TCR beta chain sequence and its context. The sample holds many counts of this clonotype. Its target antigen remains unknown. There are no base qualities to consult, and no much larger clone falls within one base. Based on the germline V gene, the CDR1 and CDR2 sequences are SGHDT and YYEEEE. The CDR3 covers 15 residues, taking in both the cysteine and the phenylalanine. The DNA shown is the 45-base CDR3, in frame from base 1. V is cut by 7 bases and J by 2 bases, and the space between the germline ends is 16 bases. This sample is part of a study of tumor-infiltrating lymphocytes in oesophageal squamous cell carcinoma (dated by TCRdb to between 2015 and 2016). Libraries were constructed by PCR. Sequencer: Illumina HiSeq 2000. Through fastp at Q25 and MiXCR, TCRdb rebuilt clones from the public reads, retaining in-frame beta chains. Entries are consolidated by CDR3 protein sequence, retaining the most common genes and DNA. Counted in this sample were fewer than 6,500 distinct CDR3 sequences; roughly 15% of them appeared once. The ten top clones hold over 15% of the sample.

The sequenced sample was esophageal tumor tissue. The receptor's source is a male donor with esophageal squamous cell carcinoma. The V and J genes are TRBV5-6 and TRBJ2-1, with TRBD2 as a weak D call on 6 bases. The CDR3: CASSNRLETYNEQFF. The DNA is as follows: TGTGCCAGCTCGAATCGACTAGAAACCTACAATGAGCAGTTCTTC.